Reported below is one TCR beta chain. Participants were aged about 18 to 100 years from roughly 25 US areas. Before they entered the study, exposed participants had met a COVID-19 case within 2 weeks. The data are from a study of blood T cell repertoires in COVID-19. Study as a whole: Nucleic acid was either cDNA or gDNA, and it came from T cells, B-cell-depleted T cells, or PBMCs.

Data came from immunoSEQ multiplex PCR; TCRdb stores just in-frame clones and leaves some out. The table has more than 200,000 clones, over 75% seen once. The source of this sequence is a woman between 25 and 40 years old who had been exposed to COVID-19. The source material was PBMCs or T cells enriched from blood (not recorded which).

The CDR3 sequence is CASRRGTTDTQYF. In DNA form, the CDR3 reads TGTGCCAGCAGACGCGGGACCACAGATACGCAGTATTTT. V is TRBV6-5 and J is TRBJ2-3; TRBD2 is a possible D gene (6 bases). V was shortened by 6 bases and J by 2 bases, with 9 bases between the two germline ends. CDR3 length equals 13 residues. In germline, CDR1 is MNHEY, CDR2 SVGAGI.